The 21 T cell receptor beta chains presented below share a single source sample, sequenced in a study of response to subunit inactivated influenza vaccine. MiXCR was run by TCRdb on the RT-PCR reads, yielding one entry per CDR3 protein. The repertoire holds over 650,000 distinct CDR3 sequences, with about 18% as singletons. The starting material was PBMCs from blood, obtained 4 to 6 days after vaccination. All receptors derive from a man between 50 and 59 years old who received an inactivated influenza vaccine.

The genes are TRBV29-1 and TRBJ2-7; 7 nucleotides align to TRBD2. Trimming took 4 bases from V and 7 from J; bases not matched to a gene: 1. Germline V gene sequence: CDR1 SQVTM, CDR2 ANQGSEA. The CDR3 is 10 amino acids. The CDR3 sequence: CSVGREEQYF. The DNA for the CDR3 is TGCAGCGTTGGGCGGGAGGAGCAGTACTTC.

This clonotype was counted between two and nine times. J is TRBJ2-7 and V is TRBV10-3; weak D call: TRBD1 (6 bases). There are 14 residues in the CDR3. Germline lookup yields CDR1 ENHRY and CDR2 SYGVKD. V dropped 4 bases and J dropped 0 bases, with 10 bases sitting between them. DNA for the CDR3: TGTGCCATCAGTGGGACAGACCCCTCCTACGAGCAGTACTTC. This gives the protein CAISGTDPSYEQYF.

V is TRBV7-2 and J is TRBJ1-5; D gene uncertain. The CDR3 runs to 15 residues. Germline V gene data show CDR1 as SGHTA and CDR2 as FQGNSA. V lost 4 bases and J lost 0, with 10 bases in between. In DNA form, the CDR3 reads TGTGCCAGCAGCTCCTTTGAACATAGCAATCAGCCCCAGCATTTT. Translating it yields CASSSFEHSNQPQHF.

The rearrangement joins TRBV9 to TRBJ2-7, with 9 bases fitting TRBD2. CDR1 and CDR2 (germline): SGDLS, YYNGEE. The CDR3 runs to 16 residues. Trimming at V came to 4 bases and at J to 1 base, leaving 9 bases not matched to a gene. The CDR3 DNA sequence: TGTGCCAGCAGCCCCGGCGGGGGGGGGTTTTCCTACGAGCAGTACTTC. This gives the protein CASSPGGGGFSYEQYF.

This clonotype was picked up a small number of times. CDR3: CASSLGRGQGNEKLFF. DNA for the CDR3: TGTGCCAGCAGTTTAGGTCGGGGACAGGGTAATGAAAAACTGTTTTTT. The V call is TRBV27, the J call TRBJ1-4; TRBD1 aligns across 9 bases. CDR1 is MNHEY, CDR2 SMNVEV, per germline (reference sequence). The V and J ends lost 2 bases and 4 bases, in that order; junction bases with no gene match: 5. CDR3 length: 16 residues.

The chain couples TRBV6-2 or TRBV6-3 to TRBJ2-1; maybe TRBD2 (6 bases). V was clipped by 2 bases and J by 5 bases, with 22 bases between them. Germline CDR1 is MNHEY and CDR2 is SVGEGT. The CDR3 is 18 amino acids. CDR3 in DNA: TGTGCCAGCAGTTACGTAGGGAGGCTAGTCCAAGGGCACAATGAGCAGTTCTTC. Protein: CASSYVGRLVQGHNEQFF.

The chain combines TRBV4-2 with TRBJ1-1; D is unresolved. V was clipped by 0 bases and J by 5 bases, with 10 bases between them. The germline gives CDR1 LGHNA, CDR2 YNFKEQ. The CDR3 loop spans 14 amino acids. DNA for the CDR3: TGTGCCAGCAGCCAAGAATGGAGAAGTACTGAAGCTTTCTTT. It codes for CASSQEWRSTEAFF.

J is TRBJ2-1 and V is TRBV5-1, with a weak D call TRBD1 (6 bases). The V and J ends lost 3 bases and 4 bases respectively, with 17 bases between them. CDR3 length equals 16 residues. CDR1 SGHRS and CDR2 YFSETQ come from the germline V gene. This CDR3 is CASSYHGTLIYNEQFF. DNA for the CDR3: TGCGCCAGCAGCTACCACGGGACATTGATTTACAATGAGCAGTTCTTC.

A single count supports this clonotype. V and J are TRBV5-8 and TRBJ2-1, with D perhaps matching TRBD1 (6 bases). Per germline, CDR1 SGHTS and CDR2 YDEGEE. This CDR3 has 15 residues. Deletions cut 0 bases from V and 8 bases from J, with 15 bases between. CDR3: CASSLGTGYGDEQFF. DNA for the CDR3: TGTGCCAGCAGCTTGGGTACAGGGTATGGCGATGAGCAGTTCTTC.

The chain recombines TRBV15 with TRBJ1-1, with D uncertain. V was cut by 6 bases and J by 2 bases, with 10 bases left in between. Germline CDR1 reads LNHNV; CDR2 reads YYDKDF (reference sequence). CDR3 length equals 13 residues. CDR3 loop: CATRTERNTEAFF. CDR3 DNA: TGTGCCACCAGGACGGAGAGAAACACTGAAGCTTTCTTT.

This clonotype was picked up a small number of times. The chain carries TRBV4-3 and TRBJ2-1, with 7 positions matching TRBD2. CDR1 LGHNA and CDR2 YSLEER come from the germline V gene. This CDR3 spans 16 amino acids. Germline trimming cut 0 bases from V and 3 bases from J; bases unmatched to any gene: 5. DNA for the CDR3: TGCGCCAGCAGCCAAGAGTATAGCGGGCGCTACAATGAGCAGTTCTTC. Its translation: CASSQEYSGRYNEQFF.

A few counts support this clonotype. The chain combines TRBV12-3 or TRBV12-4 with TRBJ2-1, with D hard to call. This CDR3 has 14 amino acids. V dropped 3 bases and J dropped 7 bases, with 13 bases sitting between them. CDR3 sequence: CASSFADSWNEQFF. The DNA for the CDR3 is TGTGCCAGCAGTTTCGCAGACTCCTGGAATGAGCAGTTCTTC.

This clonotype appeared a few times. The chain has TRBV6-1 and TRBJ1-1; D is undetermined. The germline V and J ends were trimmed by 6 bases and 5 bases, with 13 bases remaining between them. CDR1 is MNHNS, CDR2 SASEGT, per germline. The CDR3 totals 13 residues. DNA of the CDR3: TGTGCCAGCAGAGTGGGGTCAAGGACTGAAGCTTTCTTT. Translated: CASRVGSRTEAFF.

This clonotype has a count of ten or more. V and J are TRBV6-2 or TRBV6-3 and TRBJ2-1; D is unresolved. This CDR3 is 12 amino acids long. V lost 5 bases and J lost 7, with 9 bases in between. CDR1 is MNHEY and CDR2 is SVGEGT in the germline V gene. The CDR3 DNA sequence: TGTGCCAGCAGTCGCTGGGAAAATGAGCAGTTCTTC. Encoded protein: CASSRWENEQFF.

The sample holds a few counts of this clonotype. The rearrangement joins TRBV3-1 to TRBJ2-1; D not resolved. Germline CDR1 is LGHDT and CDR2 is YNNKEL (reference sequence). The length of the CDR3 is 17 residues. The V end lost 1 base, the J end lost 0 bases, and 13 bases lay between the germline ends. The CDR3 bases are TGTGCCAGCAGCCAAGTTACCGCCTTGAGCTCCTACAATGAGCAGTTCTTC. The encoded protein is CASSQVTALSSYNEQFF.

This clonotype has at least ten counts. V usage is TRBV10-2 and J usage is TRBJ1-2, with D perhaps matching TRBD1 (5 bases). Trimming took 8 bases from V and 0 from J, leaving 10 bases between them. Germline V gene data show CDR1 as WSHSY and CDR2 as SAAADI. CDR3 length: 13 amino acids. CDR3 amino acids: CASGQQANYGYTF. The DNA of the CDR3 is TGCGCCAGCGGCCAACAGGCTAACTATGGCTACACCTTC.

V is TRBV9 and J is TRBJ2-1; D not certain. This CDR3 contains 15 residues. The V end was cut by 0 bases, the J end by 4 bases, with 11 bases between. Germline-derived CDR1 and CDR2 are SGDLS and YYNGEE. CDR3: CASSVGVDFYNEQFF. CDR3 nucleotides: TGTGCCAGCAGCGTAGGGGTGGATTTTTACAATGAGCAGTTCTTC.

CDR3 loop: CASSLGAYTDTQYF. In DNA, the CDR3 is TGTGCCAGCAGTTTAGGTGCGTACACAGATACGCAGTATTTT. The chain has TRBV28 and TRBJ2-3; D call uncertain. The CDR3 runs 14 residues. Germline V lookup: CDR1 MDHEN, CDR2 SYDVKM. Trimming took off 2 bases at V and 2 bases at J, with 8 bases between the two ends.

This clonotype was seen a handful of times. The rearrangement uses TRBV10-3 and TRBJ1-5, with 7 bases identical to TRBD1. V trimming: 2 bases; J trimming: 6 bases; junction bases outside the gene matches: 7. The CDR3 has 15 residues. Germline V lookup: CDR1 ENHRY, CDR2 SYGVKD. This chain's CDR3 is CAISETDRAGQPQHF. In DNA, the CDR3 is TGTGCCATCAGTGAGACCGACAGGGCGGGTCAGCCCCAGCATTTT.

This rearrangement joins TRBV4-2 to TRBJ2-1, with D possibly TRBD1 on 5 matching bases. This CDR3 has 15 residues. Germline V gene data show CDR1 as LGHNA and CDR2 as YNFKEQ. Trimming took off 0 bases at V and 0 bases at J, with 6 bases between the two ends. In DNA, the CDR3 is TGTGCCAGCAGCCAAGATACAGGCTCCTACAATGAGCAGTTCTTC. Its protein product is CASSQDTGSYNEQFF.

This sequence joins TRBV5-1 and TRBJ1-5, with 8 bases matching TRBD1. J was trimmed by 6 bases and V by 5 bases; bases with no gene match: 7. Per the germline V gene, CDR1 is SGHRS and CDR2 is YFSETQ. This CDR3 spans 14 amino acids. This chain's CDR3 is CASRRQGIIQPQHF. The CDR3 region has the DNA TGCGCCAGCAGGCGACAGGGGATAATTCAGCCCCAGCATTTT.